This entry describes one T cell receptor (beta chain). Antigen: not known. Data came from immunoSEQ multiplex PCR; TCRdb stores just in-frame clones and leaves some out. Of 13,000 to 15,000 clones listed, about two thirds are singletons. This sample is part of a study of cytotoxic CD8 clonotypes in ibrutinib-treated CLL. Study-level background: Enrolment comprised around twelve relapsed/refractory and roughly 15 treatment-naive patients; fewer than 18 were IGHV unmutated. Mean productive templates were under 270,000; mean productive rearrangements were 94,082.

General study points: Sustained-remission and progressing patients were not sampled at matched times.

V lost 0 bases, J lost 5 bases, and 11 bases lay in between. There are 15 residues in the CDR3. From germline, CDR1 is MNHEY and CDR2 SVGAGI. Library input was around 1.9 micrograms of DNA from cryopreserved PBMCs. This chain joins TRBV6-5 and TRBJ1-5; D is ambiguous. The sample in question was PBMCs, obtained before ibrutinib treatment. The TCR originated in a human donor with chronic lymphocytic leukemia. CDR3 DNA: TGTGCCAGCAGTTACTCTCCGGACCCTTATCAGCCCCAGCATTTT. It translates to CASSYSPDPYQPQHF.